The rows below give T cell receptor beta chains drawn from one sample of a study of T cell repertoires in cytomegalovirus infection. TCRdb analysed the reads with MiXCR anew, one entry per CDR3 protein. The data contain some 700,000 distinct CDR3 sequences, around 35% of them singletons. No antigens are known for them. The sample was cultured PBMCs, taken from culture after CMV antigen stimulation. These receptors originate from a human donor in good health (CMV status not recorded). Some clones in this sample may be carry-over from other donors' samples. The CDR3 runs from the conserved cysteine through the conserved F or W. D genes are given only for firm matches. Size tells how often a clone was seen (once, few, many) or the class of an expanded clone, and some rows leave it out.

TRBJ2-3 | TRBV12-3/TRBV12-4 | TRBD2 | - | CASSPGLAGELNTQYF | TGTGCCAGCAGCCCCGGACTAGCGGGGGAACTAAATACGCAGTATTTT
TRBJ2-1 | TRBV15 | - | - | CATSRERYNEQFF | TGTGCCACCAGCAGGGAGAGGTACAATGAGCAGTTCTTC
TRBJ1-5 | TRBV11-2 | - | - | CASSYRGIGSAQHF | TGTGCCAGCAGCTATCGGGGAATAGGTTCTGCCCAGCATTTT
TRBJ1-2 | TRBV20-1 | - | - | CSASGGYTF | TGCAGTGCTAGTGGTGGCTACACCTTC
TRBJ2-7 | TRBV28 | TRBD2 | - | CASRRTSGLIYEQYF | TGTGCCAGCAGACGAACTAGCGGATTGATCTACGAGCAGTACTTC
TRBJ1-5 | TRBV6-1 | - | - | CASSYPQSGNQPQHF | TGTGCCAGCAGTTACCCCCAGTCTGGCAATCAGCCCCAGCATTTT
TRBJ2-4 | TRBV11-2 | - | few | CASSFGVFGTAFGIQYF | TGTGCCAGCAGCTTCGGTGTTTTCGGCACCGCCTTTGGCATTCAGTACTTC
TRBJ1-4 | TRBV11-2 | - | few | CASAQAGIDEKLFF | TGTGCCAGCGCCCAGGCGGGGATTGATGAAAAACTGTTTTTT
TRBJ1-4 | TRBV3-1 | - | - | CASSSANEKLFF | TGTGCCAGCAGCTCGGCTAATGAAAAACTGTTTTTT
TRBJ2-1 | TRBV4-1 | TRBD2 | - | CASSQGSGGPEQFF | TGCGCCAGCAGCCAAGGTTCGGGGGGACCGGAGCAGTTCTTC
TRBJ1-1 | TRBV12-3/TRBV12-4 | TRBD1 | - | CASSIGQVEAFF | TGTGCCAGCAGTATTGGACAGGTTGAAGCTTTCTTT
TRBJ2-1 | TRBV27 | TRBD1 | - | CASSRLAPRTGEPLNEQFF | TGTGCCAGCAGTCGCCTAGCCCCTCGGACAGGGGAGCCCCTCAATGAGCAGTTCTTC
TRBJ1-5 | TRBV7-8 | TRBD1 | many | CASSPRGPYQPQHF | TGTGCCAGCAGCCCTAGGGGGCCCTATCAGCCCCAGCATTTT
TRBJ1-1 | TRBV7-6 | - | - | CASSQGSMAEAFF | TGTGCCAGCAGCCAGGGCTCGATGGCTGAAGCTTTCTTT
TRBJ2-3 | TRBV6-2/TRBV6-3 | - | few | CASSPQRAETDTQYF | TGTGCCAGCAGTCCCCAACGAGCGGAAACAGATACGCAGTATTTT
TRBJ2-7 | TRBV11-2 | - | - | CASRTRGPSLEQYF | TGTGCCAGCAGGACGCGGGGACCCTCTTTAGAGCAGTACTTC
TRBJ1-5 | TRBV4-3 | - | few | CASSQAGPGYNQPQHF | TGCGCCAGCAGCCAGGCCGGTCCGGGGTATAATCAGCCCCAGCATTTT
TRBJ1-2 | TRBV19 | - | once | CASSFAGTPNYGYTF | TGTGCCAGTAGTTTCGCCGGGACACCCAACTATGGCTACACCTTC
TRBJ1-5 | TRBV7-8 | - | - | CASSLGGYRVGQPQHF | TGTGCCAGCAGCTTAGGAGGGTACAGGGTGGGACAGCCCCAGCATTTT
TRBJ2-1 | TRBV7-2 | - | many | CASSRRRAWEQFF | TGTGCCAGCAGCCGCCGCCGGGCGTGGGAGCAGTTCTTC
TRBJ2-5 | TRBV7-9 | - | - | CASSLPGRRETQYF | TGTGCCAGCAGCTTACCAGGGAGGAGGGAGACCCAGTACTTC
TRBJ2-7 | TRBV7-9 | TRBD2 | - | CASSGTSGGPREQYF | TGTGCCAGCAGCGGTACTAGCGGAGGCCCCCGGGAGCAGTACTTC
TRBJ2-1 | TRBV7-2 | TRBD2 | - | CASSSGLGYEQFF | TGTGCCAGCAGCTCGGGACTAGGCTATGAGCAGTTCTTC
TRBJ1-2 | TRBV20-1 | TRBD1 | - | CSASQPGQGILNYGYTF | TGCAGTGCTTCCCAACCGGGACAGGGAATCCTCAACTATGGCTACACCTTC
TRBJ2-2 | TRBV7-2 | TRBD1 | - | CASSLGVETGGFTGELFF | TGTGCCAGCAGCTTAGGGGTAGAGACAGGGGGCTTCACCGGGGAGCTGTTTTTT
TRBJ1-6 | TRBV2 | TRBD1 | few | CASSDRGDSPLHF | TGTGCCAGCAGCGACAGGGGTGATTCACCCCTCCACTTT
TRBJ1-2 | TRBV7-8 | TRBD1 | few | CASSLAFTGDGYTF | TGTGCCAGCAGCTTAGCTTTCACAGGGGATGGCTACACCTTC
TRBJ2-7 | TRBV2 | TRBD1 | few | CASSDGRQGHEQYF | TGTGCCAGCAGTGATGGGCGACAGGGCCACGAGCAGTACTTC
TRBJ2-7 | TRBV19 | - | - | CATSPGTSYEQYF | TGTGCCACCAGCCCCGGGACCTCCTACGAGCAGTACTTC
TRBJ2-1 | TRBV14 | - | few | CASSHGPESYNEQFF | TGTGCCAGCAGCCACGGGCCGGAGTCCTACAATGAGCAGTTCTTC
TRBJ2-2 | TRBV7-9 | TRBD2 | - | CASTYIWRGTGELFF | TGTGCCAGCACCTATATTTGGCGGGGGACCGGGGAGCTGTTTTTT
TRBJ1-5 | TRBV27 | TRBD1 | - | CASSPWDRPQPQHF | TGTGCCAGCAGTCCCTGGGACAGGCCGCAGCCCCAGCATTTT
TRBJ1-2 | TRBV12-3/TRBV12-4 | - | once | CASSLALGTYGYTF | TGTGCCAGCAGTTTAGCGCTCGGGACTTATGGCTACACCTTC
TRBJ2-2 | TRBV7-9 | - | - | CASSQPPPGFRTGELFF | TGTGCCAGCAGCCAGCCCCCGCCAGGGTTCCGCACCGGGGAGCTGTTTTTT
TRBJ2-1 | TRBV7-7 | - | few | CASSFARSGYNEQFF | TGTGCCAGCAGCTTCGCCAGAAGCGGCTACAATGAGCAGTTCTTC
TRBJ2-1 | TRBV7-8 | TRBD1 | many | CASSLKFWSVGDRGAHGDYNEQFF | TGTGCCAGCAGCTTAAAGTTCTGGAGCGTAGGAGACAGGGGGGCACATGGGGATTACAATGAGCAGTTCTTC
TRBJ2-6 | TRBV20-1 | - | few | CSAREAGWGANVLTF | TGCAGTGCTAGAGAAGCAGGGTGGGGGGCCAACGTCCTGACTTTC
TRBJ1-2 | TRBV5-4 | - | - | CASSIIDLAYGYTF | TGTGCCAGCAGCATAATAGATCTGGCCTATGGCTACACCTTC
TRBJ2-1 | TRBV12-3/TRBV12-4 | TRBD2 | - | CASRGAGTSPPEQFF | TGTGCCAGCAGGGGAGCCGGGACTAGCCCACCTGAGCAGTTCTTC
TRBJ1-2 | TRBV5-6 | - | - | CASSLGAVSYGYTF | TGTGCCAGCAGTCTTGGGGCGGTGAGCTATGGCTACACCTTC
TRBJ1-4 | TRBV10-3 | - | - | CAISASSGQADREKLFF | TGTGCCATCAGTGCCAGCTCAGGGCAGGCCGACAGGGAAAAACTGTTTTTT
TRBJ2-3 | TRBV7-2 | TRBD2 | many | CASRPPGLASDTQYF | TGTGCCAGCAGACCACCGGGACTAGCGTCAGATACGCAGTATTTT
TRBJ2-1 | TRBV12-3/TRBV12-4 | - | - | CASTLGEFNEQFF | TGTGCCAGCACCCTGGGGGAGTTCAATGAGCAGTTCTTC
TRBJ2-1 | TRBV7-8 | - | - | CASSLALQGSYNEQFF | TGTGCCAGCAGCTTAGCGCTACAGGGATCCTACAATGAGCAGTTCTTC
TRBJ2-3 | TRBV12-3/TRBV12-4 | TRBD1 | - | CASSLNRGFSTDTQYF | TGTGCCAGCAGTCTTAACAGGGGGTTTAGCACAGATACGCAGTATTTT
TRBJ1-2 | TRBV7-2 | - | few | CASSQSSGNYGYTF | TGTGCCAGCAGCCAGTCGTCGGGTAACTATGGCTACACCTTC
TRBJ1-5 | TRBV6-1 | - | - | CASSAQDSNQPQHF | TGTGCCAGCAGTGCCCAGGATAGCAATCAGCCCCAGCATTTT
TRBJ2-2 | TRBV20-1 | - | - | CSARDATTGELFF | TGCAGTGCTAGAGATGCCACCACCGGGGAGCTGTTTTTT